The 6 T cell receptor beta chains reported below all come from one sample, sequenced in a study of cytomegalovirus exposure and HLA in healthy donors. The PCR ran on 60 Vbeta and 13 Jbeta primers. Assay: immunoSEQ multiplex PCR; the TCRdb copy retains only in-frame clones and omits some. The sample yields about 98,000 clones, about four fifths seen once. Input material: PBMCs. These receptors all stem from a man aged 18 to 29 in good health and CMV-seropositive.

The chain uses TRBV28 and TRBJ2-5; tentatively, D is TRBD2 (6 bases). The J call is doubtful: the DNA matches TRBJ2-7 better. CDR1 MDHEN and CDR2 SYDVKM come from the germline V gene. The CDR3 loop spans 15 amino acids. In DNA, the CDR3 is TGTGCCAGCAGTTTAGGGCGGGGAGCCTCCTACGAGCAGTACTTC. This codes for CASSLGRGASYEQYF.

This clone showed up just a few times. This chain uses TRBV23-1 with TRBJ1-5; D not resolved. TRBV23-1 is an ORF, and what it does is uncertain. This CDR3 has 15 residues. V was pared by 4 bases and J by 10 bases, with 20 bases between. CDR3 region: CASSPPDMCLEPQHF. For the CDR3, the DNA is TGCGCCAGCAGTCCCCCTGATATGTGTCTAGAACCCCAGCATTTT.

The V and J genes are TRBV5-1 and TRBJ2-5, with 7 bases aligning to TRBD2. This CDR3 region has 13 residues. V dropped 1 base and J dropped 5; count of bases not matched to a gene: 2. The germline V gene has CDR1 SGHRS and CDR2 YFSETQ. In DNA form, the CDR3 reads TGCGCCAGCAGCTTGTCCGGGAGGGAGACCCAGTACTTC. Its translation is CASSLSGRETQYF.

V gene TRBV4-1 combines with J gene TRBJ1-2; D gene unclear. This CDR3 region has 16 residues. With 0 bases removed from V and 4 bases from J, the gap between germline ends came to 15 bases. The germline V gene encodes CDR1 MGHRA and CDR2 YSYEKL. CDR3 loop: CASSQDHSLPLYGYTF. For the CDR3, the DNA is TGCGCCAGCAGCCAAGATCACAGTCTGCCCCTCTATGGCTACACCTTC.

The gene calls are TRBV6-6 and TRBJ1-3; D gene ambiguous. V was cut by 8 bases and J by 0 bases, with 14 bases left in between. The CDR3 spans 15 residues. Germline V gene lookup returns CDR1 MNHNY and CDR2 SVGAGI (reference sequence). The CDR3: CASPRMRVSGNTIYF. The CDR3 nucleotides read TGTGCCAGCCCCAGGATGCGAGTCTCTGGAAACACCATATATTTT.

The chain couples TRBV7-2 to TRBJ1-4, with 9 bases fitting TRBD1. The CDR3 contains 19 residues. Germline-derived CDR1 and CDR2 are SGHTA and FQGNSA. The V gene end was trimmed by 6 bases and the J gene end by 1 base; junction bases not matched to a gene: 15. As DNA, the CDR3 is TGTGCCAGCAGATTATTGCCCCAAGGACAGGGGCTAACTAATGAAAAACTGTTTTTT. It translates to CASRLLPQGQGLTNEKLFF.